The present T cell receptor (beta chain) was sequenced within a study of T cells in localized non-small cell lung cancer. V was cut by 4 bases and J by 1 base, with 12 bases left in between. The CDR3 spans 15 residues. CDR1 is SGHDT and CDR2 is YYEEEE in the germline V gene. TCRdb's copy holds only in-frame clones and misses some; the assay was immunoSEQ multiplex PCR. The sample records approximately 89,000 clones, around 82% being singletons. Whole-study results and caveats: Tumor showed lower T cell clonality than uninvolved adjacent lung, where it was highest. The study detected a median approximately 57 of the top 100 tumor clones in adjacent lung.

Points on this clone: The antigen is unknown.

This chain joins TRBV5-6 and TRBJ1-3, with D maybe TRBD1 (6 bases). This specimen consisted of PBMCs, obtained before any cancer treatment. This clonotype was obtained from a man aged 35-69 years with stage II squamous cell lung carcinoma. The CDR3 DNA follows: TGTGCCAGCAGCCGTATACAGGGATCTGGAAACACCATATATTTT. Its protein is CASSRIQGSGNTIYF.